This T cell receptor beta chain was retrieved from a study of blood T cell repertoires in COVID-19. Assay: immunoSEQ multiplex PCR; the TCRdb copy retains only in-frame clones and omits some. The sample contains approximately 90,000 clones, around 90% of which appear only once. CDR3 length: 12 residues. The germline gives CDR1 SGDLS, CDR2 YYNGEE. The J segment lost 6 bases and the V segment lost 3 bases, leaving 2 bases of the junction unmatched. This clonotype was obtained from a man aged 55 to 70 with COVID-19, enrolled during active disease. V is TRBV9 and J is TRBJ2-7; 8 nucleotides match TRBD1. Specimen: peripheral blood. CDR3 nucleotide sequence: TGTGCCAGCAGCGGCAGGGGGCTCGAGCAGTACTTC. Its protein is CASSGRGLEQYF.